The source of this T cell receptor beta chain is a study of T cells in Graves' hyperthyroidism and ophthalmopathy. For the study at large: It was at initial diagnosis, before any treatment, that peripheral blood was collected. The study, taken as a whole, reports: Blood also carried most thyroid clonotypes expanded above 0.001.

Ophthalmopathy patients had Clinical Activity Score at least 3, NOSPECS grade at least 4, duration under 3 months. Every diagnosis used clinical symptoms, serum thyroxine and TRAb, thyroid ultrasound and orbital computed tomography. Ten or more counts support this clonotype. The target antigen is unknown. The germline V gene has CDR1 MDHEN and CDR2 SYDVKM. This CDR3 has 15 residues. V lost 2 bases, J lost 0 bases, and 8 bases lay in between. The TCR beta CDR3 regions underwent amplification using RNA transcripts as the source. The primer set for the first-round RT-PCR of the TCR CDR3 was HTBI. TCRdb independently ran MiXCR on the multiplex PCR reads; one entry per CDR3 protein. The sample includes around 540,000 distinct CDR3 sequences, roughly 15% of them seen just once.

The V gene is TRBV28, the J gene TRBJ2-4; D is perhaps TRBD2 (5 bases). Material for sequencing was blood. This TCR came from a woman aged 25 to 39 with Graves' ophthalmopathy. The CDR3 here is CASSLRGLAKNIQYF. In nucleotides, the CDR3 is TGTGCCAGCAGTTTACGGGGTCTAGCCAAAAACATTCAGTACTTC.